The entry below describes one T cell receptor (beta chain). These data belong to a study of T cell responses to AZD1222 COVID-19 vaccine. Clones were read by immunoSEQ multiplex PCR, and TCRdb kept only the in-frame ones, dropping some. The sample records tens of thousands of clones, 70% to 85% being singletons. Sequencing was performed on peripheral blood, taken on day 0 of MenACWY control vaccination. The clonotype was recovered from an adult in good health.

The CDR3, as DNA: TGTGCCAGCATAAAGGGTTCTGAAGCTTTCTTT. It specifies CASIKGSEAFF. The chain is built from TRBV6-6 and TRBJ1-1; D is undetermined. The CDR3 is 11 residues long. The V end was cut by 7 bases, the J end by 6 bases, with 9 bases between. Germline V lookup: CDR1 MNHNY, CDR2 SVGAGI (reference sequence).